The 7 T cell receptor beta chains below come from one sample, sequenced in a study of T cells in Graves' hyperthyroidism and ophthalmopathy. The TCR beta CDR3 regions underwent amplification using RNA transcripts as the source. HTBI primers drove first-round RT-PCR of the TCR CDR3. Each CDR3 protein gets one entry after TCRdb re-called the multiplex PCR reads with MiXCR. The sample lists about 400,000 distinct CDR3 sequences; approximately 14% were seen once. What was sequenced was blood. These receptors originate from a woman under 30 with Graves' hyperthyroidism.

The rearrangement links TRBV20-1 to TRBJ1-3; D uncertain. The CDR3 is 13 amino acids. The V and J ends lost 0 bases and 1 base respectively, with 4 bases between them. Germline V CDR1 and CDR2: DFQATT, SNEGSKA (reference sequence). The chain's CDR3 is CSAREGSGNTIYF. CDR3 in DNA: TGCAGTGCTAGAGAGGGTTCTGGAAACACCATATATTTT.

The V and J genes are TRBV18 and TRBJ2-7; 7 nucleotides align to TRBD2. The CDR3 consists of 15 residues. V lost 6 bases, J lost 3 bases, and 11 bases stayed unmatched. Germline assignment: CDR1 KGHSH and CDR2 LQKENI. For the CDR3, the DNA is TGTGCCAGCTCCCCCGGGGGGATCGGCCGCTACGAGCAGTACTTC. It yields the protein CASSPGGIGRYEQYF.

This clonotype showed up just a few times. The chain's CDR3 is CATSDLGRARGGEQFF. The CDR3 DNA reads as TGTGCCACCAGTGATTTGGGGAGGGCCCGCGGCGGTGAGCAGTTCTTC. The chain combines TRBV24-1 with TRBJ2-1, with TRBD2 identical over 7 bases. Trimming removed 0 bases from V and 9 bases from J; junction bases left unmatched: 10. The CDR3 contains 16 residues. CDR1 and CDR2 from the germline V gene are KGHDR and SFDVKD.

This clonotype occurred many times. This rearrangement joins TRBV28 to TRBJ1-1, with D possibly TRBD1 on 6 matching bases. Germline values: CDR1 MDHEN, CDR2 SYDVKM. The length of the CDR3 is 13 residues. The V gene lost 7 bases and the J gene lost 0 bases, with 9 bases spanning the gap. This CDR3 reads CASKDRMNTEAFF. The CDR3 DNA sequence: TGTGCCAGCAAGGACAGAATGAACACTGAAGCTTTCTTT. The full variable domain, rest sourced from reference TRBV28 and TRBJ1-1, is DVKVTQSSRYLVKRTGEKVFLECVQDMDHENMFWYRQDPGLGLRLIYFSYDVKMKEKGDIPEGYSVSREKKERFSLILESASTNQTSMYLCASKDRMNTEAFFGQGTRLTVV.

This chain links TRBV7-9 with TRBJ2-6; D not certain. Trimming cost V 2 bases and J 4 bases, with 9 bases left between them. The CDR3 runs 15 residues. The germline gives CDR1 SEHNR, CDR2 FQNEAQ (reference sequence). The CDR3, as DNA: TGTGCCAGCAGCTTAAAGACCCCCGGGGCCAACGTCCTGACTTTC. Translated, it gives CASSLKTPGANVLTF.

This chain joins TRBV7-3 and TRBJ1-2; D unclear. V gave up 5 bases and J gave up 14 bases, with 6 bases separating them. Germline CDR1 SGHTA, CDR2 FQGTGA. CDR3 size: 8 residues. For the CDR3, the DNA is TGTGCCAGCAGCCCGAGTACCTTC. This sequence encodes CASSPSTF.

The sample holds many counts of this clonotype. The V call is TRBV12-3 or TRBV12-4, the J call TRBJ2-1, with TRBD1 matching over 9 bases. This CDR3 has 15 amino acids. Losses at the gene ends were 2 bases for V and 7 bases for J; bases not matched to a gene: 6. CDR3 in amino acids: CASSLWDRASNEQFF. DNA for the CDR3: TGTGCCAGCAGTTTATGGGACAGGGCGAGTAATGAGCAGTTCTTC.